The 9 T cell receptor beta chains reported below all come from one sample, sequenced in a study of control samples from healthy donors and cancer patients (dated by TCRdb to the early 2020s). The library was obtained by the immunoSEQ multiplex PCR assay. TCRdb took this table from immuneACCESS and kept in-frame rearrangements with V and J called. Such tables lack part of the clones; where checked against another copy, unresolved V genes explain under half of the gap, and the rest is unexplained. The sample table holds tens of thousands of clones, of which 70% were seen once. The top ten constitute about a sixth of the sample. Sequencing used formalin-fixed, paraffin-embedded tissue. The receptors stem from a male donor with melanoma.

V and J are TRBV18 and TRBJ2-1, with 7 nucleotides matching TRBD2. Losses at the gene ends were 6 bases for V and 4 bases for J; bases not matched to a gene: 3. CDR1 and CDR2 from the germline V gene are KGHSH and LQKENI. The CDR3 contains 13 residues. CDR3 in DNA: TGTGCCAGCTCTCTAGCGGAGTACAATGAGCAGTTCTTC. It yields the protein CASSLAEYNEQFF.

This sequence joins TRBV19 and TRBJ2-7; TRBD1 agrees at 8 bases. Germline V gives CDR1 LNHDA, CDR2 SQIVND (reference sequence). Trimming at V came to 10 bases and at J to 1 base, leaving 12 bases not matched to a gene. This CDR3 comprises 15 residues. The CDR3 reads CATSRQGSTSYEQYF. The DNA of the CDR3 is TGTGCCACCAGTCGACAGGGGTCAACATCCTACGAGCAGTACTTC.

The CDR3 sequence is CASSPGRGPGYTF. In nucleotides, the CDR3 is TGTGCCAGCTCACCAGGCAGGGGGCCTGGCTACACCTTC. The chain carries TRBV18 and TRBJ1-2, with 8 nucleotides matching TRBD1. With V trimmed by 2 bases and J by 7 bases, 3 bases remained unmatched. Germline lookup yields CDR1 KGHSH and CDR2 LQKENI. The CDR3 has 13 amino acids.

CDR3 nucleotides: TGTGCCAGCAGCCACCCGGGCGATGGCTACACCTTC. It yields the protein CASSHPGDGYTF. This chain uses TRBV7-8 with TRBJ1-2; no reliable D call. CDR1 SGHVS and CDR2 FQNEAQ come from the germline V gene. The length of the CDR3 is 12 residues. V lost 5 bases and J 6 bases, leaving 10 bases between the germline ends.

This clone turned up a few times. The rearrangement uses TRBV5-1 and TRBJ2-5; the match to TRBD2 covers 7 bases. This CDR3 comprises 15 residues. Germline values: CDR1 SGHRS, CDR2 YFSETQ. J gave up 0 bases and V 2 bases, and 4 bases lay outside the gene matches. Here the CDR3 DNA reads TGCGCCAGCAGCTTCAATCTAGCGGACCAAGAGACCCAGTACTTC. As protein: CASSFNLADQETQYF.

By frequency in the sample, this clone is medium-sized (0.01 to 0.1%). V and J are TRBV24-1 and TRBJ2-3, with TRBD1 matching 7 bases. CDR1 and CDR2 from the germline V gene are KGHDR and SFDVKD. With 7 bases clipped from V and 4 bases from J, the junction kept 1 base outside the gene matches. The CDR3 is made up of 12 amino acids. CDR3 sequence: CATSDRADTQYF. In nucleotides, the CDR3 is TGTGCCACCAGCGACAGGGCAGATACGCAGTATTTT.

This clone was found a few times. The genes are TRBV6-2 or TRBV6-3 and TRBJ2-7, with D uncertain. V shed 3 bases and J shed 6 bases, with 9 bases lying between them. Germline CDR1 MNHEY, CDR2 SVGEGT. The CDR3 is made up of 12 amino acids. The DNA for the CDR3 is TGTGCCAGCAGTTATCCCGCTTTCGAGCAGTACTTC. This sequence encodes CASSYPAFEQYF.

The genes are TRBV2 and TRBJ2-7, with 10 bases identical to TRBD2. The V gene end was trimmed by 10 bases and the J gene end by 5 bases; junction bases not matched to a gene: 8. From germline, CDR1 is SNHLY and CDR2 FYNNEI. CDR3 length: 13 amino acids. The CDR3 DNA sequence: TGTGCCACCGCCCCGGGACTAGCGAACGAGCAGTACTTC. This encodes CATAPGLANEQYF.

The rearrangement links TRBV11-2 to TRBJ2-1; a weak D match, TRBD2 (6 bases). V was trimmed by 1 base and J by 4 bases, leaving 11 bases between them. CDR3 size: 15 residues. Germline assignment: CDR1 SGHAT and CDR2 FQNNGV. The CDR3 DNA reads TGTGCCAGCAGCTTAGGATGGGGGGTTTACAATGAGCAGTTCTTC. It yields the protein CASSLGWGVYNEQFF.